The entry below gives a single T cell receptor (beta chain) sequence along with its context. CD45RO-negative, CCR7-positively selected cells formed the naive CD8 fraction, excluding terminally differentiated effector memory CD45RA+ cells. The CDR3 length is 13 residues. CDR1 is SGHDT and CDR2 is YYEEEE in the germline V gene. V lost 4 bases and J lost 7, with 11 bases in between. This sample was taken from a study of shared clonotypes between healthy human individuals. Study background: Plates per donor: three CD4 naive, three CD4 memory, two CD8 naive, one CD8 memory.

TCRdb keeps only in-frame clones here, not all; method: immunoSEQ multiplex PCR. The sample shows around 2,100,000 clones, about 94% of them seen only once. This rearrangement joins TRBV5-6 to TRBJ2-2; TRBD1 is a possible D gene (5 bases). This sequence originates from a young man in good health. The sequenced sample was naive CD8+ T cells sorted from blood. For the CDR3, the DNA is TGTGCCAGCAGCCCCGGACACCTCGGGGAGCTGTTTTTT. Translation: CASSPGHLGELFF.